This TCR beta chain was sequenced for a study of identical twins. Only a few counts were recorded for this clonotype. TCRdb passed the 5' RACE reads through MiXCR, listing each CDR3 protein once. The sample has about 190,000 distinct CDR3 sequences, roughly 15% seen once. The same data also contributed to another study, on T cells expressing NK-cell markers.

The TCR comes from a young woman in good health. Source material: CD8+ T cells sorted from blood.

The CDR3 DNA sequence: TGTGCCAGCATCCGGGACCCCAACACTGAAGCTTTCTTT. Protein product: CASIRDPNTEAFF. This rearrangement joins TRBV7-9 to TRBJ1-1; TRBD1 might be the D (5 bases). CDR1 is SEHNR, CDR2 FQNEAQ, per germline (reference sequence). V was shortened by 7 bases and J by 2 bases, with 11 bases between the two germline ends. The CDR3 length is 13 residues.